The sequence of this T cell receptor (beta chain) was determined in a study of regulatory and conventional T cells in RAG deficiency. Germline CDR1 and CDR2: MNHNS and SASEGT. CDR3 length: 17 residues. Trimming stripped 3 bases from V and 1 base from J, with 18 bases between. Assay used: immunoSEQ multiplex PCR; TCRdb lists only in-frame clones, some missing. The profile shows approximately 8,500 clones, 80% of them singletons. By share, this clone ranks as medium-sized. Its antigen is unknown. Study conclusions and caveats: RAG-deficient patients showed markedly lower Shannon entropy and higher Simpson indices than control T-cell subsets. Compared with controls, unique Treg TCR beta sequences dropped around 110-fold in Omenn syndrome and CID/AS. Shorter CDR3s in all patient subsets; >85% Treg-Tconv overlap in Omenn.

The data also belong to a second study, concerning regulatory T cells. That study reports: Primers: 52 TRBV forward and 13 TRBJ reverse. Regulatory T cells showed the strongest V-J pair restriction and V/J gene skewing among patient repertoires.

The sequenced sample consisted of CD8+ T cells sorted from blood. The V and J genes are TRBV6-1 and TRBJ1-1, with TRBD1 as a possible D gene (6 bases). The TCR originated in a human donor in good health. The CDR3 loop reads CASSETRDTYGNTEAFF. Here the CDR3 DNA reads TGTGCCAGCAGTGAGACTCGGGACACCTACGGGAACACTGAAGCTTTCTTT.